This paragraph reports one TCR beta chain. This CDR3 has 16 amino acids. Germline values: CDR1 MNHEY, CDR2 SVGAGI. V lost 0 bases and J 4 bases, leaving 16 bases between the germline ends. TCRdb passed the RT-PCR reads through MiXCR, listing each CDR3 protein once. This table holds hundreds of thousands of distinct CDR3 sequences, more than 15% found once. The data were obtained in a study of patients and donors after allogeneic stem cell transplantation. Sample: blood, either unsorted or a sorted T cell fraction (not recorded which). V is TRBV6-5 and J is TRBJ2-7, with D uncertain. This TCR derives from a human donor who was either an allogeneic HSCT recipient or a stem cell or donor lymphocyte infusion donor (not recorded which). It is not recorded whose cells these are; they may come from a transplant donor. CDR3 DNA sequence: TGTGCCAGCAGTTACTCCCGGGCTTCCACTGGTTACGAGCAGTACTTC. It translates to CASSYSRASTGYEQYF.